The sequence of this T cell receptor (beta chain) was determined in a study of regulatory T cells in long-lasting Graves disease. Study context: Graves' patients, diagnosed recently, had received antithyroid drugs under 3 months.

This clonotype has a handful of counts. Time point indicated: newly diagnosed GD, antithyroid drugs for less than 3 months. Extracted PBMC RNA gave rise to the TCR library. According to the study, TCR beta libraries were built with iRepertoire HTBI primers and CDR3-region Arm-PCR. TCRdb re-derived calls from the multiplex PCR reads in MiXCR, one entry per CDR3 protein. The sample includes around 250,000 distinct CDR3 sequences, approximately 18% seen only once; the top ten take 12% to 15%. The CDR3 sequence is 13 residues long. V lost 0 bases, J lost 12 bases, and 13 bases lay in between. CDR1 is SGHRS, CDR2 YFSETQ, per germline. The data also belong to a second study, concerning T cells in Graves' hyperthyroidism and ophthalmopathy.

The material was peripheral blood mononuclear cells (PBMCs), obtained at new diagnosis, from a patient treated with antithyroid drugs. The rearrangement uses TRBV5-1 and TRBJ2-4; the D gene could be TRBD1 or TRBD2 (5 bases each). This TCR was sampled from a young woman with Graves disease. The CDR3: CASSLGQRGAQYF. The DNA for the CDR3 is TGCGCCAGCAGCTTGGGACAGAGAGGGGCTCAGTACTTC.